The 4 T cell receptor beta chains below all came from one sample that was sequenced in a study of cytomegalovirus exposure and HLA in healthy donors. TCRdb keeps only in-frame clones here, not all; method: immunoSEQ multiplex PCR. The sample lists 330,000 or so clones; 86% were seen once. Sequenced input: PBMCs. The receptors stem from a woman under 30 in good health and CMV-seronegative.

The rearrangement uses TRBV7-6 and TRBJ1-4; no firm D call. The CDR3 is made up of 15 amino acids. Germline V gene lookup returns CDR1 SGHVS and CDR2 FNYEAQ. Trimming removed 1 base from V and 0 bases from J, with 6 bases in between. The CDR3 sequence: CASSLGATTNEKLFF. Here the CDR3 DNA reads TGTGCCAGCAGCTTAGGGGCCACAACTAATGAAAAACTGTTTTTT.

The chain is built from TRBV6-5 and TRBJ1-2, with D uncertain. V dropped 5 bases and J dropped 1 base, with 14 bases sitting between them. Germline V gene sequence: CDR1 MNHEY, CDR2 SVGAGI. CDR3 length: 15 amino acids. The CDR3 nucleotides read TGTGCCAGCAGTCCCCAGGAAACCATTAACTATGGCTACACCTTC. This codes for CASSPQETINYGYTF.

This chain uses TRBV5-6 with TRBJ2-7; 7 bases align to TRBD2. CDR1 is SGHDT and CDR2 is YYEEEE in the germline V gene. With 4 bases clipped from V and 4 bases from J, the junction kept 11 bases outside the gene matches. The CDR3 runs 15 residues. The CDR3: CASSRRERGGYEQYF. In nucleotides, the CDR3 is TGTGCCAGCAGCCGTCGGGAGAGGGGAGGGTACGAGCAGTACTTC.

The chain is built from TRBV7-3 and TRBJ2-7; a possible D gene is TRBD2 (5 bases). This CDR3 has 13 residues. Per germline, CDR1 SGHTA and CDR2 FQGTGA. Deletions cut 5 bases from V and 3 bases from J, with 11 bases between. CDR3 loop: CASSPSGGYEQYF. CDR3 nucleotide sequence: TGTGCCAGCAGCCCCAGCGGAGGCTACGAGCAGTACTTC.